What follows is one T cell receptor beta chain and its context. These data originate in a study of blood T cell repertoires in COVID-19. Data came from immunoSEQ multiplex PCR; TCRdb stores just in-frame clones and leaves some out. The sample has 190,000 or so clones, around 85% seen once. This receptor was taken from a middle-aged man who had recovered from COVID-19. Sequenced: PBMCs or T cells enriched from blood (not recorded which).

CDR3 sequence: CASSPRAVSGTYNEQFF. Written as DNA, the CDR3 is TGCGCCAGCAGCCCCCGGGCGGTTAGCGGGACCTACAATGAGCAGTTCTTC. The chain has TRBV4-1 and TRBJ2-1; 8 nucleotides align to TRBD2. V gave up 4 bases and J gave up 2 bases; unmatched junction bases: 10. Germline-derived CDR1 and CDR2 are MGHRA and YSYEKL. The CDR3 has 17 amino acids.